Reported below is one T cell receptor (beta chain). Its antigen is unknown. Sequencing used immunoSEQ multiplex PCR; TCRdb keeps in-frame clones, though not all of them. Of over 25,000 clones in the sample, 86% were seen once. Indicated time point: cycle 4 day 1 (C4D1), after 5 to 7 weeks of nivolumab. Each patient experienced a relapse that followed autologous stem cell transplantation, and brentuximab vedotin exposure varied. CD4+ T cells were purified from thawed PBMCs by negative selection. This record belongs to a study of PD-1 blockade in classical Hodgkin lymphoma. Study-wide points: Complete responders had baseline diversity similar to newly diagnosed patients. Significant TCR diversity gains by C4D1 occurred in CD4+ but not CD8+ cells. Compared with healthy donors, newly diagnosed patients reportedly showed lower baseline TCR diversity.

The sample was CD4+ T cells from blood, taken before the fourth cycle of nivolumab. This receptor was obtained from a human donor with classical Hodgkin lymphoma.

This CDR3 is CASSQPGTAEFNTEAFF. CDR3 bases: TGTGCCAGCAGCCAACCCGGGACGGCCGAATTCAACACTGAAGCTTTCTTT. V is TRBV4-2 and J is TRBJ1-1, with D perhaps matching TRBD1 (5 bases). The CDR3 contains 17 residues. Germline CDR1 LGHNA, CDR2 YNFKEQ. Trimming left V 2 bases short and J 2 bases short, with 18 bases between.